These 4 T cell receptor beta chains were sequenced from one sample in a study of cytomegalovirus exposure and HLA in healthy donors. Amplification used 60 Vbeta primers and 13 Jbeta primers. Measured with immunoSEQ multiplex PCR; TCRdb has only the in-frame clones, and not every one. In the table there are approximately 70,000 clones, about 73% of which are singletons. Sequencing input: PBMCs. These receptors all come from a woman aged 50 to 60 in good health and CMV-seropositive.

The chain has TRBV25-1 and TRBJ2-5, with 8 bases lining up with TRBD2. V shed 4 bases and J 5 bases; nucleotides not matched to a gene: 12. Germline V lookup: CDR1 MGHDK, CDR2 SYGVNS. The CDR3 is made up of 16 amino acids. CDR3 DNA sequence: TGTGCCAGCAGTGCCTGGGGGGGGCGGGGGGAGGAGACCCAGTACTTC. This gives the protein CASSAWGGRGEETQYF.

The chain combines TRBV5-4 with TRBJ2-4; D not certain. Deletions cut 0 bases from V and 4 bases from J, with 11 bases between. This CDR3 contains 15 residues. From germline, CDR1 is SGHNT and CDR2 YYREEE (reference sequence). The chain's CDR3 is CASSLAADMKNIQYF. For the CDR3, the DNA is TGTGCCAGCAGCTTGGCTGCAGACATGAAAAACATTCAGTACTTC. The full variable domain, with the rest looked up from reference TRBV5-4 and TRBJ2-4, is ETGVTQSPTHLIKTRGQQVTLRCSSQSGHNTVSWYQQALGQGPQFIFQYYREEENGRGNFPPRFSGLQFPNYSSELNVNALELDDSALYLCASSLAADMKNIQYFGAGTRLSVL.

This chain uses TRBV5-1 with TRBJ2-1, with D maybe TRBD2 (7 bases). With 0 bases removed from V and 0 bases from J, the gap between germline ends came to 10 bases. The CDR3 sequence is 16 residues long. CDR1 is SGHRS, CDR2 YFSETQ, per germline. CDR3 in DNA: TGCGCCAGCAGCTTGGTGGCGGGGGCCTCCTACAATGAGCAGTTCTTC. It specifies CASSLVAGASYNEQFF. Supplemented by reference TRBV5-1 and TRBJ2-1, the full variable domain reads KAGVTQTPRYLIKTRGQQVTLSCSPISGHRSVSWYQQTPGQGLQFLFEYFSETQRNKGNFPGRFSGRQFSNSRSEMNVSTLELGDSALYLCASSLVAGASYNEQFFGPGTRLTVL.

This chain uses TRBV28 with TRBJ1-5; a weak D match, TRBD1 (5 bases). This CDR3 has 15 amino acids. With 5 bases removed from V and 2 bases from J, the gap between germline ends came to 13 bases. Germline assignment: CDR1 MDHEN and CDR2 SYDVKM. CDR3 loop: CASSTAQGGNQPQHF. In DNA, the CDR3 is TGTGCCAGCAGTACGGCCCAGGGTGGCAATCAGCCCCAGCATTTT.